The 30 T cell receptor beta chains below come from one sample, sequenced in a study of blood T cell repertoires in COVID-19. Data came from immunoSEQ multiplex PCR; TCRdb stores just in-frame clones and leaves some out. The sample yields some 210,000 clones, around 90% seen once. Sequenced: peripheral blood. Every receptor here comes from a man aged 55-75 years who had recovered from COVID-19.

The chain uses TRBV19 and TRBJ2-7; D perhaps matches TRBD1 (6 bases). The CDR3 consists of 14 residues. Deletions cut 1 base from V and 3 bases from J, with 10 bases between. In germline, CDR1 is LNHDA, CDR2 SQIVND (reference sequence). This chain's CDR3 is CASSIGGRGYEQYF. CDR3 nucleotide sequence: TGTGCCAGTAGTATAGGGGGCAGGGGCTACGAGCAGTACTTC.

The chain's CDR3 is CAWSIGGTEAFF. The CDR3 DNA reads as TGTGCCTGGAGCATCGGTGGCACTGAAGCTTTCTTT. The chain joins TRBV30 to TRBJ1-1, with D unresolved. V was cut by 3 bases and J by 4 bases, with 9 bases left in between. The germline V gene has CDR1 GTSNPN and CDR2 SVGIG (reference sequence). The CDR3 has 12 amino acids.

The V and J genes are TRBV27 and TRBJ1-2; a possible D gene is TRBD1 (5 bases). The CDR3 loop spans 16 amino acids. Germline values: CDR1 MNHEY, CDR2 SMNVEV (reference sequence). The V and J ends lost 6 bases and 1 base respectively, with 18 bases between them. The CDR3 DNA reads TGTGCCAGCAGCTACCGCCTGGGGCAGGTTAACTATGGCTACACCTTC. Amino acid sequence: CASSYRLGQVNYGYTF.

The chain is built from TRBV10-3 and TRBJ2-7; 9 bases agree with TRBD1. J lost 5 bases, V lost 2 bases, and 10 bases had no gene match. In germline, CDR1 is ENHRY, CDR2 SYGVKD. This CDR3 contains 16 residues. The CDR3 protein is CAISEPTGTGKNEQYF. CDR3 bases: TGTGCCATCAGTGAGCCCACCGGGACAGGGAAAAACGAGCAGTACTTC.

This clone was detected only once. The chain carries TRBV5-4 and TRBJ2-3, with D perhaps matching TRBD2 (6 bases). The germline V and J ends were trimmed by 2 bases and 3 bases, with 16 bases remaining between them. CDR3 length equals 16 residues. Per germline, CDR1 SGHNT and CDR2 YYREEE (reference sequence). CDR3 DNA sequence: TGTGCCAGCAGCTTTATTCTGGGGGGTCGTACAGATACGCAGTATTTT. Amino acids: CASSFILGGRTDTQYF.

The chain carries TRBV5-1 and TRBJ2-3; possibly TRBD2 for D (5 bases). The CDR3 consists of 15 residues. V shed 3 bases and J shed 6 bases, with 17 bases lying between them. The germline CDR1 and CDR2 sequences are SGHRS and YFSETQ. The CDR3 reads CASSSEGRGSDTQYF. The CDR3 DNA reads TGCGCCAGCAGCTCTGAGGGCCGAGGATCGGATACGCAGTATTTT.

This clone has only one observation. This sequence joins TRBV19 and TRBJ2-3; 10 bases match TRBD1. This CDR3 comprises 16 residues. Germline CDR1 is LNHDA and CDR2 is SQIVND (reference sequence). J was trimmed by 3 bases and V by 0 bases; bases with no gene match: 3. The CDR3, as DNA: TGTGCCAGTAGTATAGATCGGACAGGGGGAACAGATACGCAGTATTTT. It specifies CASSIDRTGGTDTQYF.

The chain combines TRBV6-6 with TRBJ1-4, with TRBD1 matching 9 bases. Losses at the gene ends were 5 bases for V and 2 bases for J; bases not matched to a gene: 9. CDR3 length equals 17 residues. Germline V gives CDR1 MNHNY, CDR2 SVGAGI (reference sequence). CDR3 in amino acids: CASSPDRGEGTNEKLFF. The DNA for the CDR3 is TGTGCCAGCAGTCCGGACAGGGGAGAAGGCACTAATGAAAAACTGTTTTTT.

The rearrangement links TRBV27 to TRBJ2-7; possibly TRBD2 for D (6 bases). The germline gives CDR1 MNHEY, CDR2 SMNVEV (reference sequence). This CDR3 comprises 14 residues. Trimming took 6 bases from V and 5 from J, leaving 17 bases between them. The CDR3: CASRPRGFVDEQYF. CDR3 DNA: TGTGCCAGCAGACCACGGGGGTTCGTGGACGAGCAGTACTTC.

The chain is built from TRBV15 and TRBJ2-7; D unclear. V dropped 0 bases and J dropped 0 bases, with 9 bases sitting between them. Germline-derived CDR1 and CDR2 are LNHNV and YYDKDF (reference sequence). CDR3 length equals 15 residues. In nucleotides, the CDR3 is TGTGCCACCAGCAGAGAACAGAGTAGCTCCTACGAGCAGTACTTC. This translates into CATSREQSSSYEQYF.

The chain couples TRBV12-5 to TRBJ2-1, with 10 bases identical to TRBD2. The J segment lost 4 bases and the V segment lost 5 bases, leaving 5 bases of the junction unmatched. Germline CDR1 is LGHNT and CDR2 is FRNRAP. The CDR3 is made up of 15 amino acids. CDR3 amino acids: CASGRSGGAYNEQFF. In DNA, the CDR3 is TGTGCTAGTGGTAGGAGCGGGGGGGCTTACAATGAGCAGTTCTTC.

The CDR3 DNA sequence: TGTGCCACCAGTGATCCTAAAGCGGGAAACACCGGGGAGCTGTTTTTT. Protein product: CATSDPKAGNTGELFF. V is TRBV24-1 and J is TRBJ2-2; the match to TRBD2 covers 7 bases. This CDR3 comprises 16 residues. In germline, CDR1 is KGHDR, CDR2 SFDVKD. The junction had 5 bases not matched to a gene; V was cut back by 3 bases and J by 2 bases.

V gene TRBV9 combines with J gene TRBJ2-1; TRBD1 matches at 8 bases. Trimming took 4 bases from V and 4 from J; bases not matched to a gene: 7. The CDR3 spans 15 residues. Germline V gives CDR1 SGDLS, CDR2 YYNGEE. The CDR3 DNA reads TGTGCCAGCAGCCCCCGACAGGGGCGGTACAATGAGCAGTTCTTC. It translates to CASSPRQGRYNEQFF.

V and J are TRBV5-4 and TRBJ2-2; TRBD2 matches 16 bases. Germline-derived CDR1 and CDR2 are SGHNT and YYREEE (reference sequence). The CDR3 is 17 residues long. V lost 4 bases and J lost 6; bases outside the gene matches: 6. In DNA form, the CDR3 reads TGTGCCAGCAGCCCCTCCGGGACTAGCGGGGGGGCCGGGGAGCTGTTTTTT. This codes for CASSPSGTSGGAGELFF.

The rearrangement uses TRBV30 and TRBJ2-7; the match to TRBD2 covers 12 bases. CDR1 is GTSNPN, CDR2 SVGIG, per germline (reference sequence). The CDR3 is 20 amino acids. The V and J ends lost 2 bases and 2 bases, in that order; junction bases with no gene match: 19. The CDR3 coding sequence is TGTGCCTGGAGTTCTTTAGGTGGACTAGCGGGATATTTAACCCCCTACGAGCAGTACTTC. This encodes CAWSSLGGLAGYLTPYEQYF.

The chain joins TRBV18 to TRBJ2-7; D is ambiguous. Germline lookup yields CDR1 KGHSH and CDR2 LQKENI. The CDR3 contains 15 residues. V was trimmed by 2 bases and J by 0 bases, leaving 11 bases between them. The CDR3 region has the DNA TGTGCCAGCTCACCATACGCAGGCAGCTCCTACGAGCAGTACTTC. This gives the protein CASSPYAGSSYEQYF.

The V and J genes are TRBV25-1 and TRBJ2-7; D call uncertain. This CDR3 spans 16 amino acids. The V gene lost 4 bases and the J gene lost 5 bases, with 21 bases spanning the gap. Germline CDR1 MGHDK, CDR2 SYGVNS. CDR3 bases: TGTGCCAGCAGTGTGACTTCGGGTGTCATCGTGGACGAGCAGTACTTC. Translation: CASSVTSGVIVDEQYF.

The J gene is TRBJ1-4, the V gene TRBV19, with 8 positions matching TRBD1. The CDR3 is 14 residues long. With V trimmed by 3 bases and J by 8 bases, 5 bases remained unmatched. Germline CDR1 and CDR2: LNHDA and SQIVND (reference sequence). The chain's CDR3 is CASSITGGGEKLFF. For the CDR3, the DNA is TGTGCCAGTAGTATCACAGGGGGGGGAGAAAAACTGTTTTTT. The whole variable domain, filled in from reference TRBV19 and TRBJ1-4, reads DGGITQSPKYLFRKEGQNVTLSCEQNLNHDAMYWYRQDPGQGLRLIYYSQIVNDFQKGDIAEGYSVSREKKESFPLTVTSAQKNPTAFYLCASSITGGGEKLFFGSGTQLSVL.

Ten or more counts support this clone. This chain connects TRBV6-2 or TRBV6-3 to TRBJ2-7; D not resolved. The germline V gene encodes CDR1 MNHEY and CDR2 SVGEGT. V lost 6 bases and J 0 bases, leaving 12 bases between the germline ends. The CDR3 sequence is 14 residues long. CDR3 region: CASRYASYSYEQYF. CDR3 DNA sequence: TGTGCCAGCAGATACGCCTCCTACTCCTACGAGCAGTACTTC.

This chain connects TRBV28 to TRBJ1-2; perhaps TRBD1 as D (5 bases). In germline, CDR1 is MDHEN, CDR2 SYDVKM. The germline V and J ends were trimmed by 1 base and 7 bases, with 7 bases remaining between them. This CDR3 comprises 12 residues. Here the CDR3 reads CASSLSGFGYTF. In DNA form, the CDR3 reads TGTGCCAGCAGTTTATCAGGGTTTGGCTACACCTTC.

The rearrangement links TRBV7-9 to TRBJ2-2; no clear D. This CDR3 region has 13 residues. Germline V gene sequence: CDR1 SEHNR, CDR2 FQNEAQ (reference sequence). With 8 bases removed from V and 5 bases from J, the gap between germline ends came to 12 bases. The CDR3 DNA reads as TGTGCCAGCGGCAGACTCGCGACCGGGGAGCTGTTTTTT. It translates to CASGRLATGELFF.

The chain carries TRBV9 and TRBJ2-3; no clear D. The germline V gene has CDR1 SGDLS and CDR2 YYNGEE. Trimming removed 4 bases at V and 4 bases at J, with 10 bases between. The CDR3 totals 13 residues. CDR3 in amino acids: CASSSRPADTQYF. For the CDR3, the DNA is TGTGCCAGCAGCTCCAGGCCCGCAGATACGCAGTATTTT.

This chain connects TRBV10-3 to TRBJ2-7, with 8 bases fitting TRBD2. Germline trimming cut 7 bases from V and 1 base from J; bases unmatched to any gene: 9. This CDR3 is built from 15 residues. Germline CDR1 ENHRY, CDR2 SYGVKD. The CDR3 DNA reads TGTGCCATCACCCCGGGCTCTAGCGGGTCCTACGAGCAGTACTTC. Amino acid sequence: CAITPGSSGSYEQYF.

The chain combines TRBV5-4 with TRBJ2-1, with D tentatively TRBD1 (5 bases). The CDR3 totals 15 residues. CDR1 and CDR2 (germline): SGHNT, YYREEE (reference sequence). Trimming left V 1 base short and J 3 bases short, with 11 bases between. CDR3 bases: TGTGCCAGCAGCTTGTCCTCGCAGGGCTACAATGAGCAGTTCTTC. Translation: CASSLSSQGYNEQFF.

The V call is TRBV27, the J call TRBJ2-7; TRBD1 is a possible D gene (6 bases). Per germline, CDR1 MNHEY and CDR2 SMNVEV (reference sequence). The length of the CDR3 is 16 residues. V was cut by 0 bases and J by 2 bases, with 14 bases left in between. CDR3 protein: CASSLSQDSLTYEQYF. Here the CDR3 DNA reads TGTGCCAGCAGTTTATCGCAGGACAGCTTAACCTACGAGCAGTACTTC.

The CDR3 DNA reads TGTGCCAGCAGCGATCGGGAGGGGGGGATCTTCGAGCAGTACTTC. This sequence encodes CASSDREGGIFEQYF. The chain carries TRBV9 and TRBJ2-7; TRBD2 agrees at 8 bases. V shed 3 bases, J shed 6 bases, and the junction held 11 bases outside the gene matches. Per the germline V gene, CDR1 is SGDLS and CDR2 is YYNGEE. The CDR3 length is 15 residues.

The rearrangement joins TRBV4-2 to TRBJ1-1, with 9 bases aligning to TRBD1. The CDR3 spans 15 residues. Germline V gene lookup returns CDR1 LGHNA and CDR2 YNFKEQ. Trimming took 6 bases from V and 0 from J; bases not matched to a gene: 5. CDR3 bases: TGTGCCAGCAGGAAGGACAGGGGAATGAACACTGAAGCTTTCTTT. Translated: CASRKDRGMNTEAFF.

The chain has TRBV7-4 and TRBJ2-7, with 7 bases identical to TRBD2. This CDR3 is 16 amino acids long. V was clipped by 3 bases and J by 7 bases; unmatched bases: 15. CDR1 and CDR2 from the germline V gene are SGHVT and SQSDAQ. The CDR3 protein is CASSLTSSGVPVEQYF. The CDR3 DNA reads TGTGCCAGCAGCTTGACGTCTAGCGGAGTCCCTGTGGAGCAGTACTTC.

This chain joins TRBV7-6 and TRBJ2-1, with D uncertain. V lost 5 bases, J lost 5 bases, and 13 bases lay in between. This CDR3 is built from 14 residues. The germline gives CDR1 SGHVS, CDR2 FNYEAQ. In DNA form, the CDR3 reads TGTGCCAGCAGCGCCCAACAAACCCACAATGAGCAGTTCTTC. Translated, it gives CASSAQQTHNEQFF.

This sequence joins TRBV6-5 and TRBJ2-7; maybe TRBD2 (5 bases). From germline, CDR1 is MNHEY and CDR2 SVGAGI. CDR3 length: 13 residues. V lost 6 bases and J 1 base, leaving 10 bases between the germline ends. The CDR3 nucleotides are TGTGCCAGCAGCCGGGGTACTTCCTACGAGCAGTACTTC. It encodes CASSRGTSYEQYF.